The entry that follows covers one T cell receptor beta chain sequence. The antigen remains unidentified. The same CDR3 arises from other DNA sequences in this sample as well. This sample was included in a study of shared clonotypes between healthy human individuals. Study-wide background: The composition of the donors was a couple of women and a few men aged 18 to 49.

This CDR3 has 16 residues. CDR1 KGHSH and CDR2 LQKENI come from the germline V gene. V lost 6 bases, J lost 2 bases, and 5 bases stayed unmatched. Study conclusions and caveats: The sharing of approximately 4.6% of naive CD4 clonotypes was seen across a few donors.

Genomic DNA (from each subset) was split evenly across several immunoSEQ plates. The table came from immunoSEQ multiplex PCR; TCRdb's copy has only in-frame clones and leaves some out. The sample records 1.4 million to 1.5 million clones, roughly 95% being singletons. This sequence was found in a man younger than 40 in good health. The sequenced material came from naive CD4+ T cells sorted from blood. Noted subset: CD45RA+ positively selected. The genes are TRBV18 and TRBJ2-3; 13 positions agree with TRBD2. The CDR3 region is CASSLGLAGNTDTQYF. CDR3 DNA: TGTGCCAGCTCGCTGGGACTAGCGGGAAACACAGATACGCAGTATTTT.